Following are 19 T cell receptor beta chains from one sample sequenced in a study of lymphopenia after photon versus proton radiotherapy. Measured with immunoSEQ multiplex PCR; TCRdb has only the in-frame clones, and not every one. The table lists 70,000 or so clones, about 90% of them singletons. The sample consisted of peripheral blood, taken from a patient treated with photon-based radiotherapy. Every receptor here comes from a woman between 40 and 50 years old with cholangiocarcinoma.

The rearrangement uses TRBV10-3 and TRBJ2-3, with 9 bases aligning to TRBD1. This CDR3 spans 20 amino acids. The germline CDR1 and CDR2 sequences are ENHRY and SYGVKD. Trimming took 0 bases from V and 3 from J; bases not matched to a gene: 16. In nucleotides, the CDR3 is TGTGCCATCAGTGAGTCTGGGGTTGGCTTGGGACAGGGAATTACAGATACGCAGTATTTT. Protein product: CAISESGVGLGQGITDTQYF.

This chain uses TRBV2 with TRBJ2-7; weak D call: TRBD1 (5 bases). Trimming took 5 bases from V and 4 from J, leaving 12 bases between them. Looked up from germline, CDR1 is SNHLY and CDR2 is FYNNEI. The CDR3 consists of 13 residues. The DNA for the CDR3 is TGTGCCAGCAGTTACCAGGGCCTGTACGAGCAGTACTTC. Translation: CASSYQGLYEQYF.

The chain has TRBV5-1 and TRBJ1-4, with a tentative D call TRBD1 (6 bases). CDR3 length: 15 amino acids. CDR1 is SGHRS and CDR2 is YFSETQ in the germline V gene. V dropped 3 bases and J dropped 2 bases, with 11 bases sitting between them. This CDR3 reads CASSSTGLTNEKLFF. In DNA form, the CDR3 reads TGCGCCAGCAGCTCCACAGGGTTGACTAATGAAAAACTGTTTTTT.

This clone showed up just once. The rearrangement links TRBV5-1 to TRBJ2-5, with TRBD2 identical over 12 bases. Per germline, CDR1 SGHRS and CDR2 YFSETQ. Germline trimming cut 0 bases from V and 4 bases from J; bases unmatched to any gene: 4. This CDR3 is built from 16 residues. The CDR3 reads CASSLARGLAGETQYF. The CDR3 DNA reads as TGCGCCAGCAGCTTGGCTAGGGGACTAGCGGGAGAGACCCAGTACTTC.

The chain has TRBV15 and TRBJ1-2, with D possibly matching TRBD1 (5 bases). The CDR3 loop spans 13 amino acids. The ends were cut back, 9 bases at V and 0 bases at J, with 11 bases in the middle. CDR1 and CDR2 (germline): LNHNV, YYDKDF (reference sequence). In DNA form, the CDR3 reads TGTGCCACAGGGACGTCCACTAACTATGGCTACACCTTC. Translated, it gives CATGTSTNYGYTF.

The genes are TRBV20-1 and TRBJ1-5; D ambiguous. Germline assignment: CDR1 DFQATT and CDR2 SNEGSKA (reference sequence). This CDR3 has 11 residues. Trimming took off 3 bases at V and 3 bases at J, with 3 bases between the two ends. In DNA form, the CDR3 reads TGCAGTGCTAGGAACAATCAGCCCCAGCATTTT. Encoded protein: CSARNNQPQHF.

The chain has TRBV27 and TRBJ1-1, with D possibly matching TRBD1 (5 bases). The germline V and J ends were trimmed by 2 bases and 1 base, with 17 bases remaining between them. Germline V CDR1 and CDR2: MNHEY, SMNVEV (reference sequence). The CDR3 loop spans 17 amino acids. The CDR3 sequence: CASSLRPAPGRNTEAFF. In DNA, the CDR3 is TGTGCCAGCAGTTTACGCCCCGCTCCAGGGAGGAACACTGAAGCTTTCTTT.

The gene calls are TRBV28 and TRBJ1-2; 10 bases agree with TRBD1. The CDR3 spans 17 residues. The J segment lost 6 bases and the V segment lost 3 bases, leaving 13 bases of the junction unmatched. Germline V gene sequence: CDR1 MDHEN, CDR2 SYDVKM. In nucleotides, the CDR3 is TGTGCCAGCAGTTTCCTAAAGTCAGGACAGGGGGTTAATGGCTACACCTTC. This codes for CASSFLKSGQGVNGYTF.

The rearrangement uses TRBV6-1 and TRBJ1-3, with a weak D call TRBD1 (5 bases). The CDR3 sequence is 12 residues long. Germline CDR1 reads MNHNS; CDR2 reads SASEGT. V was shortened by 4 bases and J by 7 bases, with 8 bases between the two germline ends. DNA for the CDR3: TGTGCCAGCAGTGGTGGGGGTAACACCATATATTTT. Residues: CASSGGGNTIYF.

The chain couples TRBV19 to TRBJ1-2, with no clear D. The V and J ends lost 3 bases and 4 bases respectively, with 12 bases between them. CDR3 size: 14 residues. Per the germline V gene, CDR1 is LNHDA and CDR2 is SQIVND (reference sequence). DNA of the CDR3: TGTGCCAGTAGTATGTTTTCCAGCCCCTATGGCTACACCTTC. Translation gives CASSMFSSPYGYTF.

V is TRBV7-3 and J is TRBJ2-1; D gene unclear. Germline assignment: CDR1 SGHTA and CDR2 FQGTGA. The CDR3 is 13 residues long. Trimming left V 5 bases short and J 8 bases short, with 13 bases between. CDR3 sequence: CASSPRRWDEQFF. The DNA of the CDR3 is TGTGCCAGCAGCCCTCGACGATGGGATGAGCAGTTCTTC.

The rearrangement links TRBV18 to TRBJ2-7; D tentatively fits TRBD1 or TRBD2 (5 bases each). V shed 9 bases and J shed 0 bases, with 12 bases lying between them. Germline V gene lookup returns CDR1 KGHSH and CDR2 LQKENI. The CDR3 runs to 13 residues. Here the CDR3 reads CASGSGPSYEQYF. CDR3 in DNA: TGTGCCAGTGGCTCGGGACCCTCCTACGAGCAGTACTTC.

This chain joins TRBV30 and TRBJ1-2; TRBD1 might be the D (5 bases). Germline lookup yields CDR1 GTSNPN and CDR2 SVGIG (reference sequence). The CDR3 totals 12 residues. V was clipped by 4 bases and J by 1 base, with 7 bases between them. DNA of the CDR3: TGTGCCTGGAAGGGGCTTAACTATGGCTACACCTTC. Translating gives CAWKGLNYGYTF.

The CDR3 sequence: CASSLPGSYGYTF. The CDR3 DNA sequence: TGTGCCAGCAGTTTACCTGGCAGCTATGGCTACACCTTC. The genes are TRBV27 and TRBJ1-2; D remains ambiguous. In germline, CDR1 is MNHEY, CDR2 SMNVEV (reference sequence). The CDR3 is made up of 13 amino acids. V gave up 2 bases and J gave up 4 bases, with 8 bases separating them.

The J gene is TRBJ2-1, the V gene TRBV27; TRBD1 might be the D (5 bases). CDR3 length: 16 residues. CDR1 and CDR2 from the germline V gene are MNHEY and SMNVEV (reference sequence). Trimming left V 4 bases short and J 3 bases short, with 16 bases between. The CDR3 DNA sequence: TGTGCCAGCAGTTCGGAAACAGGTGACCACTACAATGAGCAGTTCTTC. Its translation: CASSSETGDHYNEQFF.

The gene calls are TRBV11-3 and TRBJ2-7; tentatively, D is TRBD2 (6 bases). CDR1 and CDR2 (germline): SGHNT, YENEEA. V gave up 2 bases and J gave up 3 bases, with 14 bases separating them. The CDR3 runs to 15 residues. CDR3 amino acids: CASSLTSTGGYEQYF. The CDR3 DNA follows: TGTGCCAGCAGCTTAACCAGCACCGGGGGCTACGAGCAGTACTTC.

The genes are TRBV4-1 and TRBJ2-7, with TRBD1 matching 9 bases. Unmatched junction bases numbered 11, after V lost 8 bases and J lost 0 bases. This CDR3 is 16 amino acids long. CDR1 and CDR2 (germline): MGHRA, YSYEKL. The CDR3 nucleotides are TGCGCCAGCGGACGAACCGGGACAGGGAGCTCCTACGAGCAGTACTTC. This encodes CASGRTGTGSSYEQYF.

This chain joins TRBV5-6 and TRBJ2-3; TRBD2 agrees at 10 bases. This CDR3 comprises 15 residues. J lost 3 bases, V lost 4 bases, and 5 bases had no gene match. Per germline, CDR1 SGHDT and CDR2 YYEEEE. Here the CDR3 reads CASSTRGLATDTQYF. For the CDR3, the DNA is TGTGCCAGCAGCACCAGGGGACTAGCGACAGATACGCAGTATTTT.

The rearrangement uses TRBV9 and TRBJ2-2, with D maybe TRBD2 (5 bases). This CDR3 comprises 14 residues. Germline CDR1 SGDLS, CDR2 YYNGEE. V was trimmed by 1 base and J by 6 bases, leaving 10 bases between them. DNA for the CDR3: TGTGCCAGCAGCGTATCCCCGCGGGCCGGGGAGCTGTTTTTT. Translating gives CASSVSPRAGELFF.